The next 5 T cell receptor beta chains were all read from a single sample in a study of T cells in Graves' hyperthyroidism and ophthalmopathy. Researchers took RNA transcripts and amplified the TCR beta CDR3 regions from them. TCR CDR3 regions were first amplified by RT-PCR with HTBI primers. TCRdb itself ran the multiplex PCR reads through MiXCR, one entry per CDR3 protein. The sample lists 300,000 to 350,000 distinct CDR3 sequences; around a sixth were seen once. The sample comprised blood. The receptor source for this set is a man younger than 40 with Graves' hyperthyroidism.

In its sample, this clonotype was seen many times. The J gene is TRBJ2-1, the V gene TRBV30; 12 bases fit TRBD2. The CDR3 covers 16 residues. Germline V CDR1 and CDR2: GTSNPN, SVGIG (reference sequence). With V trimmed by 2 bases and J by 8 bases, 10 bases remained unmatched. The CDR3 DNA reads TGTGCCTGGAGTCCTTCCGGACTAGCGGGAACACATGAGCAGTTCTTC. Translated: CAWSPSGLAGTHEQFF.

There are many counts of this clonotype. V is TRBV7-3 and J is TRBJ1-1; no clear D gene. The V end lost 4 bases, the J end lost 6 bases, and 12 bases lay between the germline ends. The CDR3 has 13 amino acids. From germline, CDR1 is SGHTA and CDR2 FQGTGA. CDR3 protein: CASSSGRWSEAFF. The CDR3 DNA reads TGTGCCAGCAGCTCCGGACGGTGGTCTGAAGCTTTCTTT.

The chain combines TRBV6-1 with TRBJ1-5; D is uncertain. The CDR3 contains 14 residues. V dropped 5 bases and J dropped 0 bases, with 8 bases sitting between them. Germline CDR1 is MNHNS and CDR2 is SASEGT. The CDR3 loop is CASSSPDSNQPQHF. DNA for the CDR3: TGTGCCAGCAGTTCCCCAGATAGCAATCAGCCCCAGCATTTT.

This clonotype was counted ten times or more. The chain links TRBV29-1 to TRBJ2-3, with 7 bases lining up with TRBD2. The ends lost 4 bases at V and 1 base at J; junction bases unmatched: 5. The CDR3 runs 14 residues. Germline V gives CDR1 SQVTM, CDR2 ANQGSEA. CDR3 DNA sequence: TGCAGCGTTGGTGGGGGGGGTGGCACAGATACGCAGTATTTT. It is translated as CSVGGGGGTDTQYF.

This clonotype was counted many times. The chain uses TRBV18 and TRBJ1-2; 8 bases are shared with TRBD1. The CDR3 length is 16 residues. J gave up 7 bases and V 6 bases, and 16 bases lay outside the gene matches. Germline V lookup: CDR1 KGHSH, CDR2 LQKENI. CDR3 bases: TGTGCCAGCTCGGTTGGACAGGGCGCCTTGGGCAGTGGCTACACCTTC. As protein: CASSVGQGALGSGYTF.